Detailed here is one T cell receptor beta chain. The sample is drawn from a study of shared clonotypes between healthy human individuals. TCRdb keeps only in-frame clones here, not all; method: immunoSEQ multiplex PCR. The sample carries some 500,000 clones, 70% to 80% recorded once. V trimming: 5 bases; J trimming: 8 bases; junction bases outside the gene matches: 4. CDR1 and CDR2 from the germline V gene are SGHRS and YFSETQ. This CDR3 is 13 amino acids long. The receptor was derived from a woman aged 40 to 50 in good health. Some clones in this sample may be carry-over from other donors' samples. The V call is TRBV5-1, the J call TRBJ1-2; TRBD1 aligns across 12 bases. Specimen: PBMCs. CDR3 sequence (DNA): TGCGCCAGCAGGACCGGGACAGGGGGCGGCTACACCTTC. It encodes CASRTGTGGGYTF.